The 10 T cell receptor beta chains below all came from one sample that was sequenced in a study of sequential checkpoint blockade in melanoma. The data were produced by immunoSEQ multiplex PCR, yet TCRdb's version contains in-frame clones alone and is incomplete. The data hold some 11,000 clones, with 65% to 70% observed a single time. Treatment meaning: randomized to nivolumab then ipilimumab (arm A) or the reverse (arm B). The sequencing here drew on CD8+ T cells sorted from blood (inferred from file names), taken from a patient given nivolumab and ipilimumab in sequence. The origin of the receptors is a human donor with melanoma.

The chain is built from TRBV14 and TRBJ2-7, with D perhaps matching TRBD2 (6 bases). This CDR3 is built from 15 residues. V shed 2 bases and J shed 2 bases, with 13 bases lying between them. The V gene's germline CDR1 is SGHDN and CDR2 FVKESK. CDR3 nucleotides: TGTGCCAGCAGCCAACACGAGCGGGCGCCCTACGAGCAGTACTTC. It translates to CASSQHERAPYEQYF.

This clone has just a few counts. The chain combines TRBV6-1 with TRBJ2-1; 11 bases are shared with TRBD2. Germline V gene sequence: CDR1 MNHNS, CDR2 SASEGT. The CDR3 runs 15 residues. Trimming removed 4 bases from V and 6 bases from J; junction bases left unmatched: 5. CDR3 loop: CASSVLAGVGNEQFF. The CDR3 bases are TGTGCCAGCAGTGTACTAGCGGGAGTGGGCAATGAGCAGTTCTTC.

The chain uses TRBV29-1 and TRBJ2-3, with 8 positions matching TRBD2. V lost 0 bases to trimming and J lost 4 bases; unmatched junction nucleotides: 18. This CDR3 is 19 amino acids long. The V gene's germline CDR1 is SQVTM and CDR2 ANQGSEA. In DNA, the CDR3 is TGCAGCGTTGAAGAGGGGGAAAGAAGGACAAGCGGGAGTCCAGATACGCAGTATTTT. It yields the protein CSVEEGERRTSGSPDTQYF.

The V gene is TRBV12-1, the J gene TRBJ2-5; the DNA was not compared with TRBD2, the D call given in the table. TRBV12-1 represents a pseudogene. The CDR3 is 11 residues long. The CDR3 protein is CASSLRETQYF. The CDR3 DNA follows: TGTGCCAGCAGCCTTCGGGAGACCCAGTACTTC.

The CDR3 DNA follows: TGTGCCAGCAGCTTAGGGGGACTAGCGTATGCCGGGGAGCTGTTTTTT. This gives the protein CASSLGGLAYAGELFF. The J gene is TRBJ2-2, the V gene TRBV7-2; 10 bases are shared with TRBD2. CDR1 is SGHTA, CDR2 FQGNSA, per germline. This CDR3 contains 16 residues. V lost 1 base to trimming and J lost 6 bases; unmatched junction nucleotides: 5.

The chain employs TRBV7-2 and TRBJ2-5; 13 nucleotides agree with TRBD2. The end of the DNA aligns better with TRBJ2-7, so the J call may be wrong. This CDR3 is 16 amino acids long. Germline assignment: CDR1 SGHTA and CDR2 FQGNSA. Here the CDR3 DNA reads TGTGCCAGCAGCTTCGGACTAGCGGGGGAGGCCTACGAGCAGTACTTC. This gives the protein CASSFGLAGEAYEQYF.

This clone was found once. V and J are TRBV6-5 and TRBJ2-7, with D tentatively TRBD2 (7 bases). The length of the CDR3 is 15 residues. Germline loops: CDR1 MNHEY, CDR2 SVGAGI. Trimming pared 0 bases from V and 7 bases from J, leaving 16 bases between. The CDR3 region is CASSYSTGGAGEQYF. The CDR3 DNA is TGTGCCAGCAGTTACTCGACAGGAGGAGCGGGGGAGCAGTACTTC.

This clone was detected once. The V gene is TRBV13, the J gene TRBJ2-7, with D possibly TRBD1 on 6 matching bases. V lost 0 bases and J 3 bases, leaving 6 bases between the germline ends. The CDR3 sequence is 13 residues long. CDR1 and CDR2 (germline): PRHDT, FYEKMQ (reference sequence). The CDR3 DNA reads as TGTGCCAGCAGCTTAGGGGACAGCTACGAGCAGTACTTC. This codes for CASSLGDSYEQYF.

CDR3 region: CASSPGDASSYNSPLHF. In nucleotides, the CDR3 is TGCGCCAGCAGCCCGGGGGATGCGAGCTCCTATAATTCACCCCTCCACTTT. The chain carries TRBV4-3 and TRBJ1-6; possible D gene TRBD1, 5 bases. The V end was cut by 4 bases, the J end by 0 bases, with 13 bases between. Germline CDR1 LGHNA, CDR2 YSLEER. The CDR3 spans 17 residues.

The genes are TRBV6-5 and TRBJ2-1, with a possible D match to TRBD2 (5 bases). The CDR3 contains 16 residues. Germline values: CDR1 MNHEY, CDR2 SVGAGI. The ends were cut back, 0 bases at V and 5 bases at J, with 14 bases in the middle. CDR3 amino acids: CASSYSSGERDNEQFF. Here the CDR3 DNA reads TGTGCCAGCAGTTACTCTTCTGGGGAGAGAGACAATGAGCAGTTCTTC.